This T cell receptor beta chain comes out of a study of cytomegalovirus exposure and HLA in healthy donors. Germline lookup yields CDR1 SGHTA and CDR2 FQGNSA. The V gene end was trimmed by 5 bases and the J gene end by 11 bases; junction bases not matched to a gene: 10. The CDR3 runs to 14 residues. The PCR had 60 Vbeta and 13 Jbeta primers. Assay used: immunoSEQ multiplex PCR; TCRdb lists only in-frame clones, some missing. The repertoire holds 150,000 to 200,000 clones, with over 70% as singletons. Broader study findings: Excluded were some V segments that proved indistinguishable, including TRBV6-2 and TRBV6-3.

This clone has a single count. Its antigen is undetermined. V is TRBV7-2 and J is TRBJ2-5; 11 nucleotides align to TRBD2. This TCR was sampled from a man over 45 in good health and CMV-seropositive. The sequenced sample consisted of PBMCs. CDR3 residues: CASSPTSGRGEQYF. The CDR3 nucleotides read TGTGCCAGCAGCCCAACTAGCGGGAGAGGTGAGCAGTACTTC.